This TCR beta chain was profiled in a study of blood T cell repertoires in COVID-19. CDR1 is KGHSH, CDR2 LQKENI, per germline. Unmatched junction bases numbered 10, after V lost 4 bases and J lost 8 bases. This CDR3 is 15 amino acids long. Profiling relied on immunoSEQ multiplex PCR, and the TCRdb table lists in-frame clones only, not all of them. Among 100,000 to 130,000 clones listed, 70% to 90% were seen once. V is TRBV18 and J is TRBJ1-2; 10 bases map to TRBD1. The sample consisted of peripheral blood. This receptor was identified in a man between 45 and 60 years old with active or convalescent COVID-19. The CDR3 is CASSLERQGARGYTF. The CDR3 DNA follows: TGTGCCAGCTCACTAGAACGACAGGGGGCAAGAGGCTACACCTTC.